Listed here is a single T cell receptor beta chain. This sample was included in a study of blood T cell repertoires in COVID-19. Across the whole study: Samples of COVID-19 (acute and convalescent) were obtained from the United States, Italy and Spain.

Sequencing used immunoSEQ multiplex PCR; TCRdb keeps in-frame clones, though not all of them. The sample holds a few hundred thousand clones, about 84% seen once. Germline V gives CDR1 LNHDA, CDR2 SQIVND (reference sequence). This CDR3 is built from 20 residues. The V gene end was trimmed by 3 bases and the J gene end by 1 base; junction bases not matched to a gene: 9. This receptor was obtained from a human donor in a cohort sampled during active COVID-19. The rearrangement links TRBV19 to TRBJ2-1, with TRBD2 matching 16 bases. Specimen: peripheral blood. The DNA for the CDR3 is TGTGCCAGTAGTATTGGGGGACTAGCGGGAGGGCCAAGGTCCTACAATGAGCAGTTCTTC. Protein product: CASSIGGLAGGPRSYNEQFF.